These T cell receptor beta chains were read from a single sample in a study of cytomegalovirus exposure and HLA in healthy donors. The method was immunoSEQ multiplex PCR; TCRdb's version includes in-frame clones alone and lacks a portion of them. Among some 98,000 clones, 80% to 90% were seen once, and the ten largest hold about 1.5%. The sample consisted of PBMCs. The receptors were gathered from a middle-aged man in good health and CMV-seronegative. The CDR3 runs from the conserved cysteine through the conserved F or W. A D gene is named only where the DNA matches it firmly. Clone size is given for some rows only: seen once, a few or many times, or a class if the clone is expanded.

14	TRBV2	TRBJ2-7	.	.	TGTGCCAGCAGGCCCGGCAGGGGGGCCTACGAGCAGTACTTC	CASRPGRGAYEQYF
15	TRBV27	TRBJ1-1	.	.	TGTGCCAGCAGTTTACGGGGAAGGAGGAACACTGAAGCTTTCTTT	CASSLRGRRNTEAFF
14	TRBV28	TRBJ2-7	.	.	TGTGCCAGCAGTTATCAGGGAGGCCCCTACGAGCAGTACTTC	CASSYQGGPYEQYF
14	TRBV5-1	TRBJ1-1	TRBD1	.	TGCGCCAGCAGCCGGGGACAGATTAACACTGAAGCTTTCTTT	CASSRGQINTEAFF
14	TRBV18	TRBJ1-1	TRBD1	.	TGTGCCAGCTCAGGGACAGGGTTTAACGCTGAAGCTTTCTTT	CASSGTGFNAEAFF
16	TRBV6-1	TRBJ2-3	TRBD1	few	TGTGCCAGCAGTGAATTTCAGGGGGTCGGGACAGATACGCAGTATTTT	CASSEFQGVGTDTQYF
14	TRBV5-1	TRBJ1-1	.	.	TGCGCCAGCAGCTTGTCCCCGGGGAACACTGAAGCTTTCTTT	CASSLSPGNTEAFF
14	TRBV6-1	TRBJ1-6	.	few	TGTGCCAGCGGTCCGATACGTAGTAATTCACCCCTCCACTTT	CASGPIRSNSPLHF
16	TRBV10-2	TRBJ2-7	.	.	TGCGCCAGCAGTGAGTCCCAGGGCCTTGGGCACTACGAGCAGTACTTC	CASSESQGLGHYEQYF
13	TRBV28	TRBJ2-1	.	.	TGTGCCAGCAGCCCCTCACAATACAATGAGCAGTTCTTC	CASSPSQYNEQFF
15	TRBV5-1	TRBJ1-4	.	.	TGCGCCAGCAGCTTGTACGGAGCAACTAATGAAAAACTGTTTTTT	CASSLYGATNEKLFF
11	TRBV2	TRBJ1-1	.	.	TGTGCCAGCAGTGAAATGGGGAGAGCTTTCTTT	CASSEMGRAFF
15	TRBV7-9	TRBJ1-1	.	.	TGTGCCAGCAGCTCTACACGTGCCTGGGCCCCTGAAGCTTTCTTT	CASSSTRAWAPEAFF
14	TRBV6-1	TRBJ1-4	.	.	TGTGCCAGCCATAGGGGGATTCTGTTTGAAAAACTGTTTTTT	CASHRGILFEKLFF
14	TRBV18	TRBJ2-1	TRBD2	.	TGTGCCAGCTCAGGGACTAGCGGGCTCAATGAGCAGTTCTTC	CASSGTSGLNEQFF
13	TRBV5-1	TRBJ2-1	.	.	TGCGCCAGCAGCTTGATAAACTACAATGAGCAGTTCTTC	CASSLINYNEQFF
16	TRBV11-3	TRBJ2-3	.	few	TGTGCCAGCAGCTTAGGGGGTCGGGGGACCACAGATACGCAGTATTTT	CASSLGGRGTTDTQYF
15	TRBV27	TRBJ1-2	TRBD1	.	TGTGCCAGCACCGATCCGGGACAGCCGGCCGGTGGCTACACCTTC	CASTDPGQPAGGYTF
13	TRBV28	TRBJ1-3	.	.	TGTGCCAGCAGTTTCAGACAGGCGAACACCATATATTTT	CASSFRQANTIYF
14	TRBV6-1	TRBJ1-2	TRBD1	.	TGTGCCAGCAGTTCCGGACAGGGTTTTTATGGCTACACCTTC	CASSSGQGFYGYTF
15	TRBV18	TRBJ1-3	.	few	TGTGCCAGCTCACAATCGCTAAGCACTGGAAACACCATATATTTT	CASSQSLSTGNTIYF
13	TRBV6-5	TRBJ2-7	TRBD1	.	TGTGCCAGCAGTTACCGACAGGGCTACGAGCAGTACTTC	CASSYRQGYEQYF
13	TRBV9	TRBJ2-5	.	.	TGTGCCAGCAAGGGGGAGGGGGAAGAGACCCAGTACTTC	CASKGEGEETQYF
14	TRBV7-9	TRBJ1-1	TRBD1	few	TGTGCCAGCAGCCCGGGACAGAGGAACACTGAAGCTTTCTTT	CASSPGQRNTEAFF
15	TRBV10-3	TRBJ1-1	.	.	TGTGCCATCAAGTACGGGCGGGAGAGGAACACTGAAGCTTTCTTT	CAIKYGRERNTEAFF
14	TRBV7-8	TRBJ1-1	TRBD1	.	TGTGCCAGCAGCTACGACAGGGTACTAAGGGAAGCTTTCTTT	CASSYDRVLREAFF
15	TRBV19	TRBJ1-1	.	once	TGTGCCAGTAGTTCCGGACGGGAGGCCCTCGTTGAAGCTTTCTTT	CASSSGREALVEAFF
13	TRBV5-1	TRBJ2-7	.	.	TGCGCCAGCAGCACCTATGAACGGGGCGAGCAGTACTTC	CASSTYERGEQYF
13	TRBV29-1	TRBJ2-2	TRBD2	few	TGCAGCGTTGGGCGGGGGGGCATCGGGGAGCTGTTTTTT	CSVGRGGIGELFF
15	TRBV5-6	TRBJ2-5	TRBD2	.	TGTGCCAGCAGCGGCGGAGCGGGGGTTAGGGAGACCCAGTACTTC	CASSGGAGVRETQYF
14	TRBV4-3	TRBJ1-1	.	.	TGCGCCAGCAGCCAAGATGGGGGGATCGGGCAAGCTTTCTTT	CASSQDGGIGQAFF
13	TRBV2	TRBJ1-1	.	.	TGTGCCAGCAGTGAACTGAGGACAAGTACAGCTTTCTTT	CASSELRTSTAFF
15	TRBV19	TRBJ2-1	TRBD2	.	TGTGCCAGTAGCGGGACTAGCGGGACCTTAAATGAGCAGTTCTTC	CASSGTSGTLNEQFF
12	TRBV2	TRBJ2-7	.	.	TGTGCCAGCAGTGAGCAGGGTTACGAGCAGTACTTC	CASSEQGYEQYF
17	TRBV19	TRBJ2-7	.	once	TGTGCCAGTAGCCCCCTGGGTGCAGGGCCGGGCTCCTACGAGCAGTACTTC	CASSPLGAGPGSYEQYF
15	TRBV6-4	TRBJ2-3	TRBD1	.	TGTGCCAGCAGTCCCAGGACAGGGGCGGCAGATACGCAGTATTTT	CASSPRTGAADTQYF
13	TRBV6-1	TRBJ1-4	.	.	TGTGCCAGCAGTGAACAAGGGGGGGGAAAACTGTTTTTT	CASSEQGGGKLFF
18	TRBV13	TRBJ1-4	TRBD1	.	TGTGCCAGCAGATTTCGGGACAGTTCTCTGGCAACTAATGAAAAACTGTTTTTT	CASRFRDSSLATNEKLFF
16	TRBV10-3	TRBJ2-1	.	.	TGTGCCATCAGTGTTCCCCCGACAGGCTCCTACAATGAGCAGTTCTTC	CAISVPPTGSYNEQFF
18	TRBV15	TRBJ2-5	TRBD1	.	TGTGCCACCAGCAGAGGACCCGGGACAGGGGGCAGGCAAGAGACCCAGTACTTC	CATSRGPGTGGRQETQYF
18	TRBV14	TRBJ2-4	TRBD1	.	TGTGCCAGCAGCCAATGGTCGGACAGGGGAGGCGCCAAAAACATTCAGTACTTC	CASSQWSDRGGAKNIQYF
14	TRBV27	TRBJ1-6	.	.	TGTGCCAGCAGTTATCAGCGGGGAAATTCACCCCTCCACTTT	CASSYQRGNSPLHF
15	TRBV7-2	TRBJ2-5	.	.	TGTGCCAGCAGCTTTGGTTCTCGCCCCGGGGAGACCCAGTACTTC	CASSFGSRPGETQYF
14	TRBV19	TRBJ2-6	.	.	TGTGCCAGTAGCAGGGTTGCTGGGGCCAACGTCCTGACTTTC	CASSRVAGANVLTF
14	TRBV27	TRBJ2-2	TRBD1	.	TGTGCCAGCAGCCAGGGGGCGGGCACCGGGGAGCTGTTTTTT	CASSQGAGTGELFF
15	TRBV19	TRBJ1-1	.	.	TGTGCCAGTTCATTAACAGGGACGGTGAACACTGAAGCTTTCTTT	CASSLTGTVNTEAFF
14	TRBV5-4	TRBJ2-2	.	.	TGTGCCAGCAGCTTGATAACGAACACCGGGGAGCTGTTTTTT	CASSLITNTGELFF
13	TRBV6-5	TRBJ1-1	.	.	TGTGCCAGCAGTTACTCGAGTGGGGGGGAAGCTTTCTTT	CASSYSSGGEAFF
13	TRBV5-4	TRBJ2-3	.	.	TGTGCCAGCAGCTTGGCTGGGGGGGATACGCAGTATTTT	CASSLAGGDTQYF
15	TRBV18	TRBJ2-7	TRBD1	.	TGTGCCAGCTCACCCGGGACAGGGGGGGATTACGAGCAGTACTTC	CASSPGTGGDYEQYF
14	TRBV18	TRBJ2-3	.	.	TGTGCCAGCTCACCACCGTCTAGTCCAGATACGCAGTATTTT	CASSPPSSPDTQYF
15	TRBV28	TRBJ1-1	TRBD1	.	TGTGCCAGCAGTTTAGACAGGGGGCGGGGAAGCGAAGCTTTCTTT	CASSLDRGRGSEAFF
14	TRBV18	TRBJ2-1	TRBD1	.	TGTGCCAGCTCACGACAGGGTACCTACAATGAGCAGTTCTTC	CASSRQGTYNEQFF
13	TRBV5-4	TRBJ2-1	.	.	TGTGCCAGCAGACCTAAAGACAAGAATGAGCAGTTCTTC	CASRPKDKNEQFF
13	TRBV9	TRBJ1-2	.	.	TGTGCCAGCAGCGTAGCAGGTAACGATGGCTACACCTTC	CASSVAGNDGYTF
15	TRBV7-2	TRBJ2-7	TRBD1	.	TGTGCCAGCAGCCACCGGACAGGTGAAACCTACGAGCAGTACTTC	CASSHRTGETYEQYF
14	TRBV6-5	TRBJ1-5	.	.	TGTGCCAGCAGACCCCAGGGAATCAATCAGCCCCAGCATTTT	CASRPQGINQPQHF